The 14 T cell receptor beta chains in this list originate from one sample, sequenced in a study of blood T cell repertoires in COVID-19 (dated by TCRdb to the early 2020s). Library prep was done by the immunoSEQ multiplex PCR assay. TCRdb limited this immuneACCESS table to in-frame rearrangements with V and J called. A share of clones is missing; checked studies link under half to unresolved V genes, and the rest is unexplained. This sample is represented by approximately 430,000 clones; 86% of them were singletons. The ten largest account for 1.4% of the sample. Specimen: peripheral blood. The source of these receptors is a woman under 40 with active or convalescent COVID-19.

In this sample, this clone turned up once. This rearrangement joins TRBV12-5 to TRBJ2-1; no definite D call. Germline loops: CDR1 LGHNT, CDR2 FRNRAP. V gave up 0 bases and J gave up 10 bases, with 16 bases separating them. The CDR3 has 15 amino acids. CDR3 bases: TGTGCTAGTGGTTTGGTACTGGGTAGCATCCTGGAGCAGTTCTTC. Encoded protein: CASGLVLGSILEQFF.

CDR3 sequence: CASSQTSGGPYEQYF. CDR3 nucleotide sequence: TGTGCCAGCAGCCAAACTAGCGGGGGTCCCTACGAGCAGTACTTC. This chain connects TRBV7-9 to TRBJ2-7; 11 nucleotides match TRBD2. The trim removed 5 bases at V and 2 bases at J, leaving 5 bases unmatched. CDR3 length: 15 amino acids. From germline, CDR1 is SEHNR and CDR2 FQNEAQ (reference sequence).

The CDR3 region has the DNA TGTGCCAGCAGTTTGTTAGCGGGAAGTACCTACGAGCAGTACTTC. Its translation: CASSLLAGSTYEQYF. The chain combines TRBV6-5 with TRBJ2-7; 8 nucleotides agree with TRBD2. From germline, CDR1 is MNHEY and CDR2 SVGAGI. J was trimmed by 2 bases and V by 4 bases; bases with no gene match: 7. The CDR3 has 15 residues.

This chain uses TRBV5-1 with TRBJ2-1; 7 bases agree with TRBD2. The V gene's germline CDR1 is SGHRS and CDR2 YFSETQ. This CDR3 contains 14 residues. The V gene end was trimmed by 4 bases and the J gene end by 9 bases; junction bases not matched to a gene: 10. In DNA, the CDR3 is TGCGCCAGCAGCCAAGGGACTACGGCGAGTGAGCAGTTCTTC. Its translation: CASSQGTTASEQFF.

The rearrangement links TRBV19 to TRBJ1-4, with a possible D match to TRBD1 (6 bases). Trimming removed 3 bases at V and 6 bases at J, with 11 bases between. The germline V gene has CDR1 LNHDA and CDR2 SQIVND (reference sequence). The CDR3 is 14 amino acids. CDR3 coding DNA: TGTGCCAGTAGTATCAGGGGTAAAGATGAAAAACTGTTTTTT. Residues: CASSIRGKDEKLFF.

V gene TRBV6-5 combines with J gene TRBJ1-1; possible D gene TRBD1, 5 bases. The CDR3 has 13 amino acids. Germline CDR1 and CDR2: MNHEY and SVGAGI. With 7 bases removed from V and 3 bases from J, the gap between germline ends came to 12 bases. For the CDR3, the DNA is TGTGCCAGCAACCGGGGACTATACACTGAAGCTTTCTTT. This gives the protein CASNRGLYTEAFF.

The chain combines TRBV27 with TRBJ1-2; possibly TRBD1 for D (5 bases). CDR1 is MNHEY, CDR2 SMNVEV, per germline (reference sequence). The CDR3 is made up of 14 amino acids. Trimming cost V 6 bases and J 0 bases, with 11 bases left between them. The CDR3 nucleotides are TGTGCCAGCAGCATAGCAGGGTCTAACTATGGCTACACCTTC. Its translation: CASSIAGSNYGYTF.

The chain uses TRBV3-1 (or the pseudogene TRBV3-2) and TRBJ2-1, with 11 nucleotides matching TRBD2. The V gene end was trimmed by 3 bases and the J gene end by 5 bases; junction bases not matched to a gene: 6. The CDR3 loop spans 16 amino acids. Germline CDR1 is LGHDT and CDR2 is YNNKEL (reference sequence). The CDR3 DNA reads TGTGCCAGCAGCCAGGTGAGACTAGCGGGACACAATGAGCAGTTCTTC. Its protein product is CASSQVRLAGHNEQFF.

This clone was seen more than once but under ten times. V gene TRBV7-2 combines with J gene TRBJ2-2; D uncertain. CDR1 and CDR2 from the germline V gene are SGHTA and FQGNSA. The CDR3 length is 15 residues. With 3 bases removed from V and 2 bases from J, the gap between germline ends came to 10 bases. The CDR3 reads CASSLVAPNTGELFF. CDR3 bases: TGTGCCAGCAGCTTGGTAGCCCCTAACACCGGGGAGCTGTTTTTT.

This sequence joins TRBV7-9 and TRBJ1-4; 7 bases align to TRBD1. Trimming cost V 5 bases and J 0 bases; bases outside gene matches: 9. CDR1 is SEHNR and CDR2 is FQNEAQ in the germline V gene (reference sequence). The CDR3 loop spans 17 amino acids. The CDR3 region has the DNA TGTGCCAGCAGCCCTCTGGGGGGACAGACAACTAATGAAAAACTGTTTTTT. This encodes CASSPLGGQTTNEKLFF.

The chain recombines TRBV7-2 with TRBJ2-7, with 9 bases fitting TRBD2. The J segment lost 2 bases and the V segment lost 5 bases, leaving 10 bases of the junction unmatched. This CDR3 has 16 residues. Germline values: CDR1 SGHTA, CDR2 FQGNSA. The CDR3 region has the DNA TGTGCCAGCAGCGGCCACCGGGCGGGGGGGCCCTACGAGCAGTACTTC. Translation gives CASSGHRAGGPYEQYF.

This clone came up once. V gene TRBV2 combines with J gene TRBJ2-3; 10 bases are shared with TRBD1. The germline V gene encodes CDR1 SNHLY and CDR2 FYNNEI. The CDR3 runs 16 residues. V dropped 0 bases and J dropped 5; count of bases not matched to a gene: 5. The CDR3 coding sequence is TGTGCCAGCAGTGAAGCGGAGACAGGGGGCTTAGATACGCAGTATTTT. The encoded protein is CASSEAETGGLDTQYF.

CDR3 DNA sequence: TGTGCCAGCAGCCGCGGGACTAGCGGGGGGGCAAGGCAAGAGACCCAGTACTTC. Translation gives CASSRGTSGGARQETQYF. V and J are TRBV4-2 and TRBJ2-5, with 16 bases that match TRBD2. With 4 bases clipped from V and 2 bases from J, the junction kept 7 bases outside the gene matches. CDR1 and CDR2 (germline): LGHNA, YNFKEQ. This CDR3 contains 18 residues.

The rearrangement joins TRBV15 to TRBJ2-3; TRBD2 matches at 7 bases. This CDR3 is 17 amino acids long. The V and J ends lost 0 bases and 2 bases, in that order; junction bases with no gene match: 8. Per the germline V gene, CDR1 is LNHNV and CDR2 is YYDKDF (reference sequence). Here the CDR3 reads CATSRDTGGSPTDTQYF. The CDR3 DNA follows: TGTGCCACCAGCAGAGATACAGGCGGGAGCCCCACAGATACGCAGTATTTT.